The subject of this entry is one TCR beta chain. Its antigen is unknown. No base quality information exists; no much larger clone differs at one position. The library was built by means of 5' RACE. The data were produced on an Illumina HiSeq 2500. A second about 7 to 12 cycle PCR used a sample-barcoded 5' primer and a J-beta primer mix. A template-switch 5' adaptor carrying 12 random nucleotides introduced a unique molecular identifier onto each TCR beta cDNA molecule. Each sample yielded at least 3 million CDR3-containing paired-end reads. First-strand cDNA was synthesized from all RNA with the Mint cDNA synthesis kit, primed by a TRBC-specific oligonucleotide. All cDNA was treated with uracil-DNA glycosylase and then went through a first 18-cycle PCR with the universal primers M1SS and BC2_uni_R. The authors processed their data as follows. For normalization, 1 million high-quality reads, each with a distinct molecular identifier, were randomly selected from each sample. Instead of being binned into consensus sequences, reads that shared molecular identifiers were thrown out. MiTCR, run with a Q25 quality threshold and the strictest error-elimination algorithm, handled CDR3 identification, clonotype clustering and error correction. A nonparametric unseen species model with Euler transformation was used to estimate lower-bound total TCR beta diversity. TCRdb reran the public reads through fastp at Q25 and MiXCR, keeping productive beta chains. All rows with the same CDR3 protein become a single entry with the most common DNA and genes. These V and J calls derive from TCRdb rather than the authors' analysis. This sample gives 660,000 or so distinct CDR3 sequences in total; roughly 58% of them show up just once. The ten largest clonotypes hold 35% to 40% of the sample.

V is cut by 4 bases and J by 3 bases, and the space between the germline ends is 10 bases. The germline V gene provides CDR1 SGHAT and CDR2 FQNNGV. The CDR3, from cysteine to phenylalanine, totals 13 residues. Only the CDR3 part of the read is kept: 39 bases, read in frame from the first base. The entry originates in a study of blood T cells in healthy people across ages (dated by TCRdb to 2014 to 2015). Study-wide context: In model experiments, roughly one uniquely barcoded TCR beta cDNA molecule per two T cells was captured by template switching. Using the same blood draw, the study looked at two additional independent replicas of 1 million unique cDNA reads for two donors, one aged 18 to 30 and the other aged 80 or older. Donors of different ages were randomly distributed across sequencing lanes to avoid experimental bias. Using deep sequencing normalized with unique cDNA molecular identifiers, the study measured how TCR beta repertoire diversity changes with age. The donors were split into four age groups: young (average 16 years), middle-aged (39), aged (62) and long-lived (roughly 77).

The investigation overall reported the following: Donor CMV infection status was unknown, potentially confounding age-related changes in expanded clonotypes. The long-lived group showed more naive CD4+ T cells, fewer expanded clones and increased TCR diversity than the aged group, suggesting age selection. Observed TCR beta diversity per million T cells fell roughly linearly with age, and a significant reduction was already apparent by age roughly 40. A strong correlation was found between observed TCR beta diversity and the percentage of naive T cells measured by flow cytometry. Estimates of total diversity based on one million sequenced T cells were considered lower bounds and underestimates. Conclusive comparison of naive and antigen-experienced compartments was prevented by the profiling of bulk unsorted PBMCs.

The approximately 40 donors, aged about 6 to 95 years, were systemically healthy Caucasian individuals from Russia. Each donor gave 9 to 10 milliliters of peripheral blood, collected into EDTA-treated Vacutainer tubes. Ficoll-Paque density-gradient centrifugation was used to isolate PBMCs, with at least 6 million per sample. Trizol reagent was used to extract total RNA from PBMCs, with at least 5 micrograms per sample. The percentages of naive CD45RAhigh/CD27high T cells were determined by flow cytometry on a PBMC aliquot from every donor. The V gene is TRBV11-2 and the J gene is TRBJ2-7; a confident D gene designation cannot be given. The sequence derives from a man in his sixties in good health. Input material: blood. The encoded CDR3 is CASSSTQYYEQYF. The nucleotide sequence reads as follows: TGTGCCAGCAGCTCGACCCAATACTACGAGCAGTACTTC. The variable domain in full, with residues beyond the CDR3 obtained from the reference TRBV11-2 and TRBJ2-7 genes, is EAGVAQSPRYKIIEKRQSVAFWCNPISGHATLYWYQQILGQGPKLLIQFQNNGVVDDSQLPKDRFSAERLKGVDSTLKIQPAKLEDSAVYLCASSSTQYYEQYFGPGTRLTVT.